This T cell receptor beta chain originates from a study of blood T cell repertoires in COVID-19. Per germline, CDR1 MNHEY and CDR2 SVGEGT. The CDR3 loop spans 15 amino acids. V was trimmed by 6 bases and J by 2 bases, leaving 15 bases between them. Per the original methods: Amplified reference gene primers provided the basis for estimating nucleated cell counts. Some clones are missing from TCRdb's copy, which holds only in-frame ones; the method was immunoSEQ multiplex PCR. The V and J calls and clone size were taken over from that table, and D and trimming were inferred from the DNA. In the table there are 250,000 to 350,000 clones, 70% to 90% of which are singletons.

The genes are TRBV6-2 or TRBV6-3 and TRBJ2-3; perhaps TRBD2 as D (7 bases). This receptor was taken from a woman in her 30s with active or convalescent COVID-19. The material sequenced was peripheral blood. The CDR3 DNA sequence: TGTGCCAGCAGCCGGGGGGAGGGGGACACAGATACGCAGTATTTT. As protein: CASSRGEGDTDTQYF.